What follows are 8 T cell receptor beta chains derived from one specimen sequenced in a study of identical twins' blood T cells. TCRdb fed the 5' RACE reads into MiXCR, producing one record per CDR3 protein. The sample gives 300,000 to 400,000 distinct CDR3 sequences, roughly 31% of which show up once; more than 5.5% is in the top ten. Sequencing was performed on PBMCs. These receptors were collected from a woman between 18 and 50 years old in good health.

There are a few counts of this clonotype. CDR3 residues: CSAPRTGGSTEAFF. The CDR3 bases are TGCAGTGCCCCCCGGACAGGGGGAAGCACTGAAGCTTTCTTT. The chain is built from TRBV20-1 and TRBJ1-1; 10 bases agree with TRBD1. The CDR3 totals 14 residues. V was clipped by 6 bases and J by 4 bases; unmatched bases: 8. CDR1 is DFQATT and CDR2 is SNEGSKA in the germline V gene (reference sequence).

This clonotype was observed many times. The V gene is TRBV5-1, the J gene TRBJ1-1; D is uncertain. The V and J ends lost 0 bases and 10 bases respectively, with 16 bases between them. The CDR3 runs 14 residues. The germline V gene encodes CDR1 SGHRS and CDR2 YFSETQ. This CDR3 is CASSLDGQASAAFF. CDR3 DNA: TGCGCCAGCAGCTTGGACGGGCAGGCCTCGGCAGCTTTCTTT.

On this clonotype itself: An end of the junction does not agree with germline; a read error may underlie this. This chain joins TRBV7-2 and TRBJ1-1; the D gene is possibly TRBD1 (5 bases). In germline, CDR1 is SGHTA, CDR2 FQGNSA. This CDR3 has 14 residues. The CDR3 protein is CASSPVVGGTEAFF. For the CDR3, the DNA is TGTGCCAGCAGCCCTGTGGTCGGGGGAACTGAGGCTTTCTTT.

This chain links TRBV11-2 with TRBJ2-2; 11 bases fit TRBD2. V gave up 4 bases and J gave up 8 bases; unmatched junction bases: 9. The CDR3 is made up of 16 amino acids. Germline values: CDR1 SGHAT, CDR2 FQNNGV. CDR3 amino acids: CASSYPGLAVAGELFF. CDR3 nucleotide sequence: TGTGCCAGCAGCTACCCGGGACTAGCGGTAGCGGGGGAGCTGTTTTTT. Full variable domain (remainder filled in from reference TRBV11-2 and TRBJ2-2): EAGVAQSPRYKIIEKRQSVAFWCNPISGHATLYWYQQILGQGPKLLIQFQNNGVVDDSQLPKDRFSAERLKGVDSTLKIQPAKLEDSAVYLCASSYPGLAVAGELFFGEGSRLTVL.

The chain uses TRBV18 and TRBJ2-1; TRBD2 matches at 11 bases. This CDR3 has 16 residues. V dropped 8 bases and J dropped 4; count of bases not matched to a gene: 10. The germline V gene encodes CDR1 KGHSH and CDR2 LQKENI. CDR3 in amino acids: CASPLTSGSWYNEQFF. The CDR3, as DNA: TGTGCCAGCCCACTCACTAGCGGGAGTTGGTACAATGAGCAGTTCTTC.

The chain is built from TRBV18 and TRBJ1-2; D is undetermined. Germline V CDR1 and CDR2: KGHSH, LQKENI. V was trimmed by 2 bases and J by 3 bases, leaving 10 bases between them. The CDR3 extends over 14 amino acids. The DNA for the CDR3 is TGTGCCAGCTCACCAAGGTCCGGGGACTATGGCTACACCTTC. Amino acid sequence: CASSPRSGDYGYTF.

A few counts support this clonotype. The rearrangement uses TRBV18 and TRBJ2-5, with unresolved D. V was pared by 2 bases and J by 3 bases, with 7 bases between. Germline loops: CDR1 KGHSH, CDR2 LQKENI. This CDR3 has 13 amino acids. CDR3 loop: CASSPLGKETQYF. The DNA for the CDR3 is TGTGCCAGCTCACCATTGGGAAAAGAGACCCAGTACTTC.

As regards this clonotype: This may stem from a read error, because a much larger clone lies one nucleotide away. The CDR3 does not end in the conserved phenylalanine or tryptophan, so this is likely a read error. The V call is TRBV6-1, the J call TRBJ2-1; the match to TRBD1 covers 8 bases. The CDR3 covers 12 residues. Germline-derived CDR1 and CDR2 are MNHNS and SASEGT. The trim removed 6 bases at V and 6 bases at J, leaving 1 base unmatched. The CDR3 reads CASSGQGNEQFL. Written as DNA, the CDR3 is TGTGCCAGCAGCGGACAGGGCAATGAGCAGTTCTTA.